This TCR beta chain comes out of a study of T cells after yellow fever vaccination (dated by TCRdb to about 2019). Background on the whole study: Libraries from fractions with low cell numbers were prepared with the SMART-Seq v4 Ultra Low Input RNA kit. To follow T-cell clones before and after primary and booster YFV17D yellow fever vaccination, bulk TCR alpha and beta repertoires were sequenced over time. Two healthy male donors, one aged 18 to 29 and one aged 30 to 40 years, made up the cohort. Blood was drawn at multiple timepoints before and after primary and secondary immunization, with bulk PBMC replicates and cell subsets isolated. General findings and caveats noted by the study authors: After the booster, most clones that had expanded after primary vaccination were detected again (roughly 96% of CD4 and around nine tenths of CD8), suggesting broad maintenance of memory. Only two donors were included in the study, so the extent to which the findings can be generalized is limited. Computational filtering was required because FACS-sorted repertoires could contain abundant contaminating clonotypes from the bulk population. The secondary T-cell response was weaker than the primary response but faster, peaking on day 5 instead of day 15. A small fraction of clonotypes appeared in both the CD4 and CD8 compartments, likely as a result of convergent recombination.

This clonotype has a handful of counts. Its recognized antigen is unknown. Base-call qualities are not available, and no considerably larger clone is one nucleotide away. Synthesis of TCR cDNA relied on 5'RACE template switching, a step that introduced a universal primer site along with unique molecular identifiers. cDNA synthesis was primed from both the TCR alpha and TCR beta constant segments. Library amplification used two PCR steps, and the second PCR step added sample barcodes and sequencing adapters. Sequencing of libraries was performed on Illumina HiSeq 2500 (2x100 bp) or NovaSeq (2x150 bp). The authors' pipeline ran thus. MIGEC handled demultiplexing of reads and collapsing into UMI consensus sequences, while MiXCR performed V(D)J alignment. Clonotypes responding to the vaccine were identified with edgeR on replicate PBMC samples, with the criteria of FDR below 0.01 and a log2 fold change above 5 up to day 15. Bulk clonotypes were assigned CD4 or CD8 identity according to which sequenced CD4 or CD8 repertoire held them at higher abundance. TCRdb's own reprocessing of the public reads used fastp at Q25 and MiXCR and kept productive beta chains. Rows matching on CDR3 protein sequence are summarized as one entry with the most common DNA and genes. TCRdb's processing, not the study's, gives the V and J calls here. This sample holds nearly 550,000 distinct CDR3 sequences; roughly 21% were observed only once. The top ten constitute around an eighth of the sample.

Trimming takes 3 bases off V and 4 bases off J; junction bases not matched to a gene: 8. Spanning cysteine to phenylalanine, the CDR3 consists of 16 amino acids. Of the read, only the CDR3 DNA is kept; its 48 bases are in frame from base 1. CDR1 and CDR2 are drawn from the germline V gene: ENHRY, SYGVKD. In light of the paper, this sample's treatment or condition label describes: live attenuated yellow fever vaccine strain. Two biological replicates of bulk PBMCs were collected at each blood-draw timepoint. A standard Ficoll-Paque protocol was used to isolate PBMCs from peripheral blood. TriZol was used to extract RNA from bulk PBMCs, CD4 and CD8 fractions, and dextramer-positive and dextramer-negative fractions.

The receptor chain draws on TRBV10-3 and TRBJ2-7; TRBD1 lines up with 11 middle nucleotides. The material was PBMCs, obtained 15 days after the yellow fever booster vaccination. The clonotype was recovered from a young man who received the YFV17D yellow fever vaccine. The CDR3 in this case is CAISDSGDRGRYEQYF. Read as DNA, the sequence is TGTGCCATCAGTGATAGTGGGGACAGGGGGAGATACGAGCAGTACTTC.